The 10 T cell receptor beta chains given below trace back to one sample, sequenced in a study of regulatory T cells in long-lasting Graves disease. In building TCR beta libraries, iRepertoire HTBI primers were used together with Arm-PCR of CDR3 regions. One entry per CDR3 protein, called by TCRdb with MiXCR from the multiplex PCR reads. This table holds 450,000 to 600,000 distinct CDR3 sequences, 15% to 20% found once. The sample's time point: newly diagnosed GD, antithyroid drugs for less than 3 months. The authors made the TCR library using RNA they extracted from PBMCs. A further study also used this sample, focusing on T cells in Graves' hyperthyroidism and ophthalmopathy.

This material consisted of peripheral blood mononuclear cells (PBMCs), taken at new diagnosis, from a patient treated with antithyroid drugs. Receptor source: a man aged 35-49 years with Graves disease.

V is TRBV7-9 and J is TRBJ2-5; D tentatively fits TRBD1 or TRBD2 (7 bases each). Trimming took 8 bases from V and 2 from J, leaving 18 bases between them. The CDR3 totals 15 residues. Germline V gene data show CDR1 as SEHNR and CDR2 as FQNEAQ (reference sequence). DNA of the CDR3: TGTGCCAGCGGCTACCAGGGGGGGCAACAAGAGACCCAGTACTTC. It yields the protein CASGYQGGQQETQYF.

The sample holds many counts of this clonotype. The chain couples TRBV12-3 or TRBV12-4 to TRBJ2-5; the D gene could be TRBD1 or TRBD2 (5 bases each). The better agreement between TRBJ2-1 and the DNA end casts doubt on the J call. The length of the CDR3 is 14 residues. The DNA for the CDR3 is TGTGCCAGCAGGAGAACCCGGGACCACTATGAGCAGTTCTTC. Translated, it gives CASRRTRDHYEQFF.

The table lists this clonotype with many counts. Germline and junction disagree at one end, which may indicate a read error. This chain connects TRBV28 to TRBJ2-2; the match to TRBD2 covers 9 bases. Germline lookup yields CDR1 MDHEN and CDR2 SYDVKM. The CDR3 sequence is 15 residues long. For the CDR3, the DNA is TGTGCCAGCACTTTACCACTAGCGGGCACCGGGGAGCTGTTTTTT. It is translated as CASTLPLAGTGELFF.

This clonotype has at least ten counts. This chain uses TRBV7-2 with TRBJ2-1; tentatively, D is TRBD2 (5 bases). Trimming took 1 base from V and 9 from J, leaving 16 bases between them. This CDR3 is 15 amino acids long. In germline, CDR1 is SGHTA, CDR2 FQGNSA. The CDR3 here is CASSLDVTGSSEQFF. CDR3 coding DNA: TGTGCCAGCAGCTTAGATGTAACGGGATCCAGTGAGCAGTTCTTC.

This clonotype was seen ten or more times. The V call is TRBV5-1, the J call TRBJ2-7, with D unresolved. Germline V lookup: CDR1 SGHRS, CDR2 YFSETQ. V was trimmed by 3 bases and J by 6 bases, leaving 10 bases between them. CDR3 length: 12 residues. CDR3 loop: CASSYDQGEQYF. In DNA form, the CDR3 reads TGCGCCAGCAGCTACGATCAAGGCGAGCAGTACTTC.

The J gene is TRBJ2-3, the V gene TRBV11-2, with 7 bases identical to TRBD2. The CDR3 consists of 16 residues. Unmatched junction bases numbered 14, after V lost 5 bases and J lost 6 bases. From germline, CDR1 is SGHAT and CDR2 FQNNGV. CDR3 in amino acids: CASSQGSSGARDTQYF. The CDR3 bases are TGTGCCAGCAGCCAAGGTTCCAGCGGGGCCCGGGATACGCAGTATTTT.

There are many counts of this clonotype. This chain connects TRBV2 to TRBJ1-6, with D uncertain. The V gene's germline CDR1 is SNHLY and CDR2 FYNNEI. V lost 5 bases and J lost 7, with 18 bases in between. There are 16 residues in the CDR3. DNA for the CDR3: TGTGCCAGCAGTCTCGACGGCGGTAGTGGCAATTCACCCCTCCACTTT. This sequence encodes CASSLDGGSGNSPLHF. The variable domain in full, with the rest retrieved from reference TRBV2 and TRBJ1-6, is EPEVTQTPSHQVTQMGQEVILRCVPISNHLYFYWYRQILGQKVEFLVSFYNNEISEKSEIFDDQFSVERPDGSNFTLKIRSTKLEDSAMYFCASSLDGGSGNSPLHFGNGTRLTVT.

CDR3 protein: CASSDLTGSNYGYTF. The CDR3 bases are TGTGCCAGCAGTGATTTGACAGGGTCTAACTATGGCTACACCTTC. The V call is TRBV2, the J call TRBJ1-2; 7 bases agree with TRBD1. With V trimmed by 3 bases and J by 0 bases, 4 bases remained unmatched. CDR1 and CDR2 (germline): SNHLY, FYNNEI. The length of the CDR3 is 15 residues.

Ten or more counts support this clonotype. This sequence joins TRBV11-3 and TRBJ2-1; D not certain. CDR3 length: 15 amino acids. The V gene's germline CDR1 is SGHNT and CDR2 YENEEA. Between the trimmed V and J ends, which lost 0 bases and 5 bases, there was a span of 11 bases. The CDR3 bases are TGTGCCAGCAGCTTAGATGCGAGATGGAACAATGAGCAGTTCTTC. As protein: CASSLDARWNNEQFF.

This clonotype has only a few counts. CDR3 DNA: TGTGCCAGCAGAAGTGACGGAGCCTATGGCTACACCTTC. Residues: CASRSDGAYGYTF. The J gene is TRBJ1-2, the V gene TRBV7-9, with D unclear. The CDR3 length is 13 residues. Germline V gene lookup returns CDR1 SEHNR and CDR2 FQNEAQ (reference sequence). V lost 6 bases, J lost 4 bases, and 12 bases lay in between. Filled out from reference TRBV7-9 and TRBJ1-2, the complete variable domain reads DTGVSQNPRHKITKRGQNVTFRCDPISEHNRLYWYRQTLGQGPEFLTYFQNEAQLEKSRLLSDRFSAERPKGSFSTLEIQRTEQGDSAMYLCASRSDGAYGYTFGSGTRLTVV.